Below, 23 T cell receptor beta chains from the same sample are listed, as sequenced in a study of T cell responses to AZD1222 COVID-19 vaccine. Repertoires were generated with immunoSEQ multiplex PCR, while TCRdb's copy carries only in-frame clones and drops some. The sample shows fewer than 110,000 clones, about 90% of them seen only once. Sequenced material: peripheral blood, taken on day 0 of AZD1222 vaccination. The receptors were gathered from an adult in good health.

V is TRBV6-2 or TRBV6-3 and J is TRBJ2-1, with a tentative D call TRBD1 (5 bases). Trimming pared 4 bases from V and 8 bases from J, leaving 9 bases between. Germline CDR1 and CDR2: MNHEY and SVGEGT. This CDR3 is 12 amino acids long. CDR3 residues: CASSSPRDEQFF. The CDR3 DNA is TGTGCCAGCAGTTCGCCCAGGGATGAGCAGTTCTTC.

CDR3 sequence (DNA): TGTGCCATCAGTGGGACAGGTATGACTGAAGCTTTCTTT. Its protein product is CAISGTGMTEAFF. J is TRBJ1-1 and V is TRBV10-3; 7 bases agree with TRBD1. This CDR3 contains 13 residues. The V segment lost 4 bases and the J segment 5 bases; nucleotides outside the gene matches: 4. Germline loops: CDR1 ENHRY, CDR2 SYGVKD.

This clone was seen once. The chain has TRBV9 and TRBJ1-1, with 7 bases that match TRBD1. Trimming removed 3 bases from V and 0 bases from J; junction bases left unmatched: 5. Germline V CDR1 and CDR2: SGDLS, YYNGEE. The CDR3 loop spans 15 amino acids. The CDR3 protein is CASSAQDRLNTEAFF. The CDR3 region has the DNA TGTGCCAGCAGCGCTCAGGACAGGCTGAACACTGAAGCTTTCTTT.

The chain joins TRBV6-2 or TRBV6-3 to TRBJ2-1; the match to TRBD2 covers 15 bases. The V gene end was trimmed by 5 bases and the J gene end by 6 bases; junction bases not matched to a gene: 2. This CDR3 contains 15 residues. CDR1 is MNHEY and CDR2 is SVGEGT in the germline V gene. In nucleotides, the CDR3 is TGTGCCAGCAGTCGGACTAGCGGGAGGGCCAATGAGCAGTTCTTC. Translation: CASSRTSGRANEQFF.

The CDR3 nucleotides read TGTGCCAGCAGCCCAAGGGAAGGGACCGGGGAGCTGTTTTTT. It specifies CASSPREGTGELFF. The J gene is TRBJ2-2, the V gene TRBV7-2; D is unresolved. Trimming left V 5 bases short and J 5 bases short, with 12 bases between. The CDR3 covers 14 residues. Germline CDR1 and CDR2: SGHTA and FQGNSA.

CDR3 sequence reads: CASSPESRGFLGYTF. DNA of the CDR3: TGTGCCAGCTCACCGGAGTCCAGGGGCTTCCTTGGCTACACCTTC. V is TRBV18 and J is TRBJ1-2; maybe TRBD1 (6 bases). The CDR3 is 15 amino acids. With 3 bases removed from V and 7 bases from J, the gap between germline ends came to 18 bases. From germline, CDR1 is KGHSH and CDR2 LQKENI.

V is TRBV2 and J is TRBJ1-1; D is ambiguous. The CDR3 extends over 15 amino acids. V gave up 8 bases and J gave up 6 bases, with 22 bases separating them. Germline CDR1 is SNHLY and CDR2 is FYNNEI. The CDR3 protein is CASSTERSGQSEAFF. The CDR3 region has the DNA TGTGCCAGCTCGACCGAGCGGTCGGGTCAGTCTGAAGCTTTCTTT.

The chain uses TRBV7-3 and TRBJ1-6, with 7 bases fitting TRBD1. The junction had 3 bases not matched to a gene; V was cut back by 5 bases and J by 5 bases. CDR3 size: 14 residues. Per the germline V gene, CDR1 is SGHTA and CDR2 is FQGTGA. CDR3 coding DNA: TGTGCCAGCAGCCCGGGGACAGATAATTCACCCCTCCACTTT. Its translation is CASSPGTDNSPLHF. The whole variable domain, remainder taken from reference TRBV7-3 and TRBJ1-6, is GAGVSQTPSNKVTEKGKYVELRCDPISGHTALYWYRQSLGQGPEFLIYFQGTGAADDSGLPNDRFFAVRPEGSVSTLKIQRTERGDSAVYLCASSPGTDNSPLHFGNGTRLTVT.

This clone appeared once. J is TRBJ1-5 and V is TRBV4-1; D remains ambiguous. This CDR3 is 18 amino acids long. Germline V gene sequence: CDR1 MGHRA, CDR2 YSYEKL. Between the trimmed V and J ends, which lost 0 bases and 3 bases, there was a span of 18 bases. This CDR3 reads CASSQEAVGLESNQPQHF. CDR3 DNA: TGCGCCAGCAGCCAAGAGGCTGTGGGATTGGAATCCAATCAGCCCCAGCATTTT.

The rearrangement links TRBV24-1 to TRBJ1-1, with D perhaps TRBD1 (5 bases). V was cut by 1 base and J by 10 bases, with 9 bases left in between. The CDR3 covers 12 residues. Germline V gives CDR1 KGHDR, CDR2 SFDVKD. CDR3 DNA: TGTGCCACCAGTGATTTTGCAGGGAGAGCTTTCTTT. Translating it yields CATSDFAGRAFF.

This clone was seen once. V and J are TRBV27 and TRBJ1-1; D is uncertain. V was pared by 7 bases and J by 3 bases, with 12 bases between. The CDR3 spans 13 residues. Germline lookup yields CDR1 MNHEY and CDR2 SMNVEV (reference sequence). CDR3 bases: TGTGCCAGCACCCCGGCGGGCTACACTGAAGCTTTCTTT. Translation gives CASTPAGYTEAFF.

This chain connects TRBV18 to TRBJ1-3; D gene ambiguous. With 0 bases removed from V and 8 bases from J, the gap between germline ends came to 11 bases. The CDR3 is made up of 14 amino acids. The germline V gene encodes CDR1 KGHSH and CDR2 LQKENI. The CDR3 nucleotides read TGTGCCAGCTCACCACCCAGTGGCCCGGACACCATATATTTT. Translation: CASSPPSGPDTIYF. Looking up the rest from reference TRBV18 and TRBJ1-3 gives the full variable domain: NAGVMQNPRHLVRRRGQEARLRCSPMKGHSHVYWYRQLPEEGLKFMVYLQKENIIDESGMPKERFSAEFPKEGPSILRIQQVVRGDSAAYFCASSPPSGPDTIYFGEGSWLTVV.

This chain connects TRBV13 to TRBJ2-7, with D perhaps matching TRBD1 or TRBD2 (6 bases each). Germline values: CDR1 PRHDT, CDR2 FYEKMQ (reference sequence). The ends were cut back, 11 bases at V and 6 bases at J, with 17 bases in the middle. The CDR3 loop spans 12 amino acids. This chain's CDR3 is CARRGVKGEQYF. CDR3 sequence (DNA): TGTGCCCGGAGGGGGGTAAAGGGCGAGCAGTACTTC.

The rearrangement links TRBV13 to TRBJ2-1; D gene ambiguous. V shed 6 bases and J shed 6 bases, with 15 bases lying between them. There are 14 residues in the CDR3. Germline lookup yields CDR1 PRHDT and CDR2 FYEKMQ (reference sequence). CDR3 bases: TGTGCCAGCAGAGGGTGGGTCAGCCCCAATGAGCAGTTCTTC. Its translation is CASRGWVSPNEQFF.

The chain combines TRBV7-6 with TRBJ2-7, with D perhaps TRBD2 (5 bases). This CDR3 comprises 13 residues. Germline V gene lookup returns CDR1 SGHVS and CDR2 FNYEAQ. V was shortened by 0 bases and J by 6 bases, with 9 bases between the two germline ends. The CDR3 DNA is TGTGCCAGCAGCTTAGCCCTAGCAGGCGAGCAGTACTTC. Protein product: CASSLALAGEQYF.

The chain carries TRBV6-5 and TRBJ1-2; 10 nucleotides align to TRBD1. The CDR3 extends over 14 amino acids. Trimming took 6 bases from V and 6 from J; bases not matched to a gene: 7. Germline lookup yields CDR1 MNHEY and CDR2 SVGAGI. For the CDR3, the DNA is TGTGCCAGCAGACTCCCCGGGACAGGGGATGGCTACACCTTC. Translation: CASRLPGTGDGYTF.

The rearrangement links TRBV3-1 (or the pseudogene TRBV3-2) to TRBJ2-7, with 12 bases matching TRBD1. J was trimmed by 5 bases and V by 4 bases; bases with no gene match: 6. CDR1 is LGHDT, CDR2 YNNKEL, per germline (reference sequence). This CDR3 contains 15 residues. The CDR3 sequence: CASSPLGQGAHEQYF. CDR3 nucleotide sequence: TGTGCCAGCAGCCCCCTGGGACAGGGGGCCCACGAGCAGTACTTC.

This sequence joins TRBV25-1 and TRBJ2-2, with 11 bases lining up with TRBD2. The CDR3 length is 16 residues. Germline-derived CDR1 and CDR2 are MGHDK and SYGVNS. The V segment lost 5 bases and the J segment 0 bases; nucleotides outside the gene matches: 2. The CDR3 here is CASSPLAGANTGELFF. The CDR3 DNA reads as TGTGCCAGCAGTCCACTAGCGGGAGCGAACACCGGGGAGCTGTTTTTT.

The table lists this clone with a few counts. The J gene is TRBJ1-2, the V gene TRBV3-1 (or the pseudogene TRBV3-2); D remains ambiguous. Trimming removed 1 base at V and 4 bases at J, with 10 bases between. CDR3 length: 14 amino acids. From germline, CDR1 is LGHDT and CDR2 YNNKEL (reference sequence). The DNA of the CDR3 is TGTGCCAGCAGCCAAGTCGCGGAGAGCTATGGCTACACCTTC. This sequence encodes CASSQVAESYGYTF.

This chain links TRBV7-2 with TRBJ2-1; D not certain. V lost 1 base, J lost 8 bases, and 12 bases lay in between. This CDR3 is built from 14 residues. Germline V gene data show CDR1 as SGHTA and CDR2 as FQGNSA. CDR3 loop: CASSLVARLDEQFF. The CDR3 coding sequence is TGTGCCAGCAGCTTAGTTGCCCGGTTGGATGAGCAGTTCTTC. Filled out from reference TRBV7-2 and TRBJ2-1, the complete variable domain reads GAGVSQSPSNKVTEKGKDVELRCDPISGHTALYWYRQSLGQGLEFLIYFQGNSAPDKSGLPSDRFSAERTGGSVSTLTIQRTQQEDSAVYLCASSLVARLDEQFFGPGTRLTVL.

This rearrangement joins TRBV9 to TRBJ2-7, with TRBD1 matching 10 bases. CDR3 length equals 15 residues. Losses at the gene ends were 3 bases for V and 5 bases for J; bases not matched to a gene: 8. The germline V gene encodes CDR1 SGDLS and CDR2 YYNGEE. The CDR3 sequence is CASSAGTGAFNEQYF. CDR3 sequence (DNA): TGTGCCAGCAGCGCCGGGACAGGGGCCTTCAACGAGCAGTACTTC.

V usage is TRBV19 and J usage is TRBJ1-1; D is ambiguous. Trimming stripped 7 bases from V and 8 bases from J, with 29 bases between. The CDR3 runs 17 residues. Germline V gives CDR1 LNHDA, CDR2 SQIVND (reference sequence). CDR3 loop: CASIYFPERDWVTEAFF. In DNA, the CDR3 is TGTGCCAGTATTTACTTCCCAGAAAGGGATTGGGTTACGGAAGCTTTCTTT. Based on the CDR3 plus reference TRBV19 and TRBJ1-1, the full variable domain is DGGITQSPKYLFRKEGQNVTLSCEQNLNHDAMYWYRQDPGQGLRLIYYSQIVNDFQKGDIAEGYSVSREKKESFPLTVTSAQKNPTAFYLCASIYFPERDWVTEAFFGQGTRLTVV.

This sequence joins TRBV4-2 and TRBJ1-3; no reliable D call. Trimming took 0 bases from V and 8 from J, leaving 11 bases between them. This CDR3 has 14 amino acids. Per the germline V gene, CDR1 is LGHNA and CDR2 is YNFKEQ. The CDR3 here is CASSQDIEAYTIYF. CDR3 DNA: TGTGCCAGCAGCCAAGATATTGAGGCCTACACCATATATTTT.